The T cell receptor (beta chain) described here comes from a study of cytotoxic CD8 clonotypes in ibrutinib-treated CLL. Study context: Investigators reported 24 partial and 2 complete responses; after median approximately 63 months, approximately 15 patients remained remitted and about 12 progressed.

With 2 bases removed from V and 7 bases from J, the gap between germline ends came to 8 bases. This CDR3 is built from 12 residues. Germline V gene lookup returns CDR1 KGHSY and CDR2 FQNENV. There are many counts of this clone. No antigen is known for it. Libraries of TCR beta were made from around 1.8 micrograms of genomic DNA that came from cryopreserved PBMCs. Investigators sought sequencing depths of between 1 in 200,000 and 1 in 1 million T cells. TCRdb's copy holds only in-frame clones and misses some; the assay was immunoSEQ multiplex PCR. Of 52,000 or so clones in the sample, approximately 54% were seen once. Broader study findings: The study found clonality rose at ibrutinib response, then fell toward baseline at progression.

The chain links TRBV16 to TRBJ1-2; D not resolved. This specimen consisted of PBMCs, obtained at disease progression, from a patient treated with ibrutinib. The clonotype originates from a human donor with chronic lymphocytic leukemia. The CDR3 loop reads CASSQAVTGYTF. CDR3 sequence (DNA): TGTGCCAGCAGCCAAGCAGTTACTGGCTACACCTTC.